Below, 16 T cell receptor beta chains from the same sample are listed, as sequenced in a study of blood T cell repertoires in COVID-19. TCRdb's table, derived via immunoSEQ multiplex PCR, lists solely in-frame clones and lacks some. The data contain under 80,000 clones, about 86% of them singletons. The sample was peripheral blood. Receptor source: a human donor in a cohort sampled during active COVID-19.

J is TRBJ1-1 and V is TRBV6-2 or TRBV6-3; 7 positions agree with TRBD1. The V gene's germline CDR1 is MNHEY and CDR2 SVGEGT. This CDR3 is 14 amino acids long. J lost 4 bases, V lost 6 bases, and 8 bases had no gene match. CDR3 in amino acids: CASSPQGVLTEAFF. CDR3 nucleotides: TGTGCCAGCAGCCCCCAGGGGGTGCTCACTGAAGCTTTCTTT.

This clone was recorded once. The V call is TRBV19, the J call TRBJ1-4, with D tentatively TRBD1 (6 bases). The germline V and J ends were trimmed by 4 bases and 7 bases, with 16 bases remaining between them. The CDR3 is 15 residues long. Germline V CDR1 and CDR2: LNHDA, SQIVND (reference sequence). The CDR3 spells CASSNGGMESEKLFF. In DNA form, the CDR3 reads TGTGCCAGTAGTAATGGGGGCATGGAAAGTGAAAAACTGTTTTTT.

The chain uses TRBV5-4 and TRBJ2-3; the match to TRBD2 covers 7 bases. V trimming: 5 bases; J trimming: 5 bases; junction bases outside the gene matches: 8. This CDR3 has 14 residues. Germline CDR1 reads SGHNT; CDR2 reads YYREEE (reference sequence). CDR3 nucleotide sequence: TGTGCCAGCAGGCACCGGTCTAGCGGAGATACGCAGTATTTT. It translates to CASRHRSSGDTQYF. Variable domain in full (rest from reference TRBV5-4 and TRBJ2-3): ETGVTQSPTHLIKTRGQQVTLRCSSQSGHNTVSWYQQALGQGPQFIFQYYREEENGRGNFPPRFSGLQFPNYSSELNVNALELDDSALYLCASRHRSSGDTQYFGPGTRLTVL.

The chain links TRBV7-9 to TRBJ2-6; D is undetermined. CDR1 and CDR2 from the germline V gene are SEHNR and FQNEAQ (reference sequence). Trimming removed 3 bases from V and 1 base from J, with 4 bases in between. The CDR3 consists of 14 residues. The CDR3 bases are TGTGCCAGCAGCTTGCGATCTGGGGCCAACGTCCTGACTTTC. This translates into CASSLRSGANVLTF.

The V call is TRBV27, the J call TRBJ2-3; D not resolved. V shed 7 bases and J shed 6 bases, with 11 bases lying between them. Looked up from germline, CDR1 is MNHEY and CDR2 is SMNVEV (reference sequence). The CDR3 has 12 residues. CDR3 protein: CASNFPPDTQYF. The CDR3 DNA is TGTGCCAGCAACTTTCCTCCCGATACGCAGTATTTT.

In this sample, this clone turned up a few times. The gene calls are TRBV19 and TRBJ1-5; TRBD1 might be the D (6 bases). V lost 5 bases, J lost 0 bases, and 14 bases lay in between. The CDR3 runs 16 residues. Germline V CDR1 and CDR2: LNHDA, SQIVND (reference sequence). CDR3 residues: CASSQDSLYSNQPQHF. For the CDR3, the DNA is TGTGCCAGTAGTCAGGACAGCCTCTATAGCAATCAGCCCCAGCATTTT.

The V gene is TRBV6-5, the J gene TRBJ2-1, with 10 bases lining up with TRBD2. CDR3 length: 15 amino acids. Germline CDR1 reads MNHEY; CDR2 reads SVGAGI. V lost 5 bases and J lost 3; bases outside the gene matches: 4. The CDR3 nucleotides are TGTGCCAGCAGTCAAAGCGGGGGGGTCTACAATGAGCAGTTCTTC. The encoded protein is CASSQSGGVYNEQFF.

The chain couples TRBV5-1 to TRBJ2-7, with a weak D call TRBD1 (5 bases). CDR1 and CDR2 (germline): SGHRS, YFSETQ. The CDR3 extends over 13 amino acids. V lost 4 bases and J 3 bases, leaving 11 bases between the germline ends. CDR3 DNA sequence: TGCGCCAGCAGCGGAGCAGGGTTCTACGAGCAGTACTTC. Encoded protein: CASSGAGFYEQYF. The variable domain in full, completed from reference TRBV5-1 and TRBJ2-7, reads KAGVTQTPRYLIKTRGQQVTLSCSPISGHRSVSWYQQTPGQGLQFLFEYFSETQRNKGNFPGRFSGRQFSNSRSEMNVSTLELGDSALYLCASSGAGFYEQYFGPGTRLTVT.

The chain recombines TRBV5-1 with TRBJ2-7, with D unresolved. The CDR3 spans 13 residues. V dropped 0 bases and J dropped 3 bases, with 7 bases sitting between them. Germline CDR1 and CDR2: SGHRS and YFSETQ. The CDR3 region has the DNA TGCGCCAGCAGCTTGGACTATGTCTACGAGCAGTACTTC. Its translation is CASSLDYVYEQYF.

The chain uses TRBV19 and TRBJ1-5; D gene unclear. The germline V gene has CDR1 LNHDA and CDR2 SQIVND (reference sequence). V lost 3 bases to trimming and J lost 6 bases, with 18 bases between them. This CDR3 has 16 residues. The CDR3 DNA sequence: TGTGCCAGTAGTATCACCAGCGGCCAGCGGGTTCAGCCCCAGCATTTT. Protein sequence: CASSITSGQRVQPQHF.

The J gene is TRBJ2-7, the V gene TRBV4-2; D possibly corresponds to TRBD1 (7 bases). V was clipped by 0 bases and J by 6 bases, with 15 bases between them. Germline CDR1 is LGHNA and CDR2 is YNFKEQ. CDR3 length: 15 residues. This CDR3 reads CASSQDWGRGVEQYF. CDR3 DNA sequence: TGTGCCAGCAGCCAAGATTGGGGCAGGGGGGTCGAGCAGTACTTC.

The V and J genes are TRBV3-1 (or the pseudogene TRBV3-2) and TRBJ1-1, with D hard to call. The germline V and J ends were trimmed by 1 base and 2 bases, with 5 bases remaining between them. Per the germline V gene, CDR1 is LGHDT and CDR2 is YNNKEL (reference sequence). The CDR3 is 13 amino acids. For the CDR3, the DNA is TGTGCCAGCAGCCAAGGAGGAAACACTGAAGCTTTCTTT. Protein product: CASSQGGNTEAFF.

This rearrangement joins TRBV19 to TRBJ2-7, with 7 bases matching TRBD2. V was clipped by 7 bases and J by 5 bases; unmatched bases: 8. CDR3 size: 13 residues. Germline V CDR1 and CDR2: LNHDA, SQIVND (reference sequence). CDR3 sequence: CASKERDLDEQYF. In DNA form, the CDR3 reads TGTGCCAGTAAAGAGCGGGACCTGGACGAGCAGTACTTC.

The gene calls are TRBV4-3 and TRBJ2-7; 7 bases line up with TRBD2. Trimming cost V 0 bases and J 4 bases; bases outside gene matches: 9. Germline V lookup: CDR1 LGHNA, CDR2 YSLEER. This CDR3 is built from 16 residues. The DNA of the CDR3 is TGCGCCAGCAGCCAAGATACAGGCGGGAGTTATTACGAGCAGTACTTC. Protein: CASSQDTGGSYYEQYF.

J is TRBJ2-1 and V is TRBV5-1; 10 bases line up with TRBD2. V lost 0 bases, J lost 12 bases, and 3 bases stayed unmatched. The length of the CDR3 is 13 residues. Germline CDR1 and CDR2: SGHRS and YFSETQ. The CDR3: CASSLELAGAQFF. CDR3 DNA: TGCGCCAGCAGCTTGGAGCTAGCGGGGGCGCAGTTCTTC.

This sequence joins TRBV28 and TRBJ2-3; possible D gene TRBD2, 7 bases. V lost 7 bases and J 3 bases, leaving 14 bases between the germline ends. Germline V gene lookup returns CDR1 MDHEN and CDR2 SYDVKM. The CDR3 spans 14 residues. CDR3 region: CASTPQGGTDTQYF. The CDR3 nucleotides are TGTGCCAGCACCCCACAGGGAGGGACAGATACGCAGTATTTT.